This T cell receptor (beta chain) was profiled in a study of vaccination and CD4 T cells after COVID-19. Turning to the study itself: A median of roughly 97 days (range 35 to 161) separated diagnosis from post-COVID sampling.

As to this clonotype: Its specificity is not known.

General study results and limits: Analysis of convalescent patients found that 304 of 307 vaccine-specific clones were spike mono-reactive.

The CDR3 has 13 amino acids. CDR1 and CDR2 from the germline V gene are SGDLS and YYNGEE. Trimming left V 0 bases short and J 1 base short, with 4 bases between. As for treatment: approximately nine-day PBMC culture with coronavirus spike peptide pools or control peptides (ViraFEST assay). Expanded clonotypes were found by TCR sequencing after peptide-pool stimulation (ViraFEST). Alongside around 10 IU/ml IL-2 and around 10 ug/ml peptide pools, PBMCs were cultured at a few million per well. The Oncomine TCR Beta short-read assay was what sequenced the DNA obtained from cultured CD4+ T cells. MiXCR, applied by TCRdb to the PCR reads, yields one record per CDR3 protein. This sample has around 12,000 distinct CDR3 sequences, with around 59% found just once.

The clonotype comes from a human donor who had recovered from COVID-19. The sequenced material came from CD4+ T cells from blood, cultured in vitro. This chain joins TRBV9 and TRBJ1-1; D gene uncertain. As DNA, the CDR3 is TGTGCCAGCAGCGTAGCACCGAACACTGAAGCTTTCTTT. It translates to CASSVAPNTEAFF.